This T cell receptor beta chain was sequenced for a study of blood T cell repertoires in COVID-19. Study at large: The analysed material was cDNA or gDNA that came from T cells, B-cell-depleted T cells, or PBMCs.

In the source study's methods: Amplification of reference gene primers was used by the study to estimate nucleated cell counts. Profiled with immunoSEQ multiplex PCR; TCRdb holds only in-frame clones, not every one. The DNA gave D and trimming, while V, J and clone size come from that table. The sample has a few hundred thousand clones; about 89% are singletons. Cohort assignment relied on participant-reported clinical history. The V gene's germline CDR1 is SGHRS and CDR2 YFSETQ. CDR3 size: 12 residues. Trimming cost V 4 bases and J 7 bases, with 9 bases left between them. The sample taken for sequencing was PBMCs or T cells enriched from blood (not recorded which). The source is a man aged 35-49 years in a cohort exposed to, infected with or recovered from COVID-19 (not recorded which). V gene TRBV5-1 combines with J gene TRBJ1-5; D is unclear. The CDR3 DNA reads as TGCGCCAGCAGCGAGCCCGGGCAGCCCCAGCATTTT. Translating gives CASSEPGQPQHF.